One sample yielded the 24 T cell receptor beta chains listed below, sequenced in a study of beta chain features in type 1 diabetes (dated by TCRdb to about 2018). The library was built by means of the immunoSEQ multiplex PCR assay. The entire amount of isolated RNA was reverse transcribed using the High Capacity cDNA Reverse Transcription Kit, so the sequenced TCRB transcripts were expressed ones. Held by TCRdb, this immuneACCESS table contains in-frame sequences only and omits some clones. Under half of the omission traces to an unresolved V gene where checked; the cause of the rest is unknown. For this sample there are about 280,000 clones; approximately 15% appear just once. Roughly 0.015% of the sample comes from the top ten. Their antigens remain unidentified. Overall study results and their limits: Type 1 diabetes patients showed a moderate but significant shortening of TCRB CDR3 length in all four CD4+ subsets.

Sequenced material: naive CD4+ T cells from blood. The cell subset or site label corresponds to: true naive CD4+ T cells. These receptors were collected from a man in his late teens or twenties with type 1 diabetes.

A few counts support this clone. The rearrangement links TRBV2 to TRBJ2-3; D perhaps matches TRBD1 (5 bases). The CDR3 length is 12 residues. CDR1 is SNHLY, CDR2 FYNNEI, per germline. V was cut by 6 bases and J by 1 base, with 5 bases left in between. The CDR3 spells CASRTGTDTQYF. The CDR3 DNA sequence: TGTGCCAGCAGGACAGGCACAGATACGCAGTATTTT.

The sample holds a few counts of this clone. V is TRBV7-9 and J is TRBJ2-7; D might be TRBD2 (6 bases). Germline CDR1 and CDR2: SEHNR and FQNEAQ (reference sequence). The length of the CDR3 is 14 residues. V lost 5 bases and J 0 bases, leaving 11 bases between the germline ends. The CDR3 here is CASSPGLHSYEQYF. The CDR3 nucleotides read TGTGCCAGCAGCCCGGGACTCCACTCCTACGAGCAGTACTTC.

The rearrangement joins TRBV28 to TRBJ2-3; TRBD2 matches at 7 bases. Per germline, CDR1 MDHEN and CDR2 SYDVKM. J lost 0 bases, V lost 6 bases, and 6 bases had no gene match. The CDR3 totals 15 residues. The CDR3 loop is CASSPAGQSTDTQYF. CDR3 bases: TGTGCCAGCAGCCCAGCGGGGCAAAGCACAGATACGCAGTATTTT.

V is TRBV18 and J is TRBJ2-3, with a possible D match to TRBD2 (6 bases). Germline CDR1 and CDR2: KGHSH and LQKENI. Between the trimmed V and J ends, which lost 2 bases and 2 bases, there was a span of 11 bases. The CDR3 sequence is 15 residues long. The CDR3 nucleotides are TGTGCCAGCTCACCATCGCGCGGGACCACAGATACGCAGTATTTT. Residues: CASSPSRGTTDTQYF.

The chain is built from TRBV19 and TRBJ1-5; TRBD1 aligns across 10 bases. Looked up from germline, CDR1 is LNHDA and CDR2 is SQIVND (reference sequence). The CDR3 runs 15 residues. Germline trimming cut 5 bases from V and 7 bases from J; bases unmatched to any gene: 8. In DNA, the CDR3 is TGTGCCAGTAGTCCCGGGACAGGGGTATGGCAGCCCCAGCATTTT. This translates into CASSPGTGVWQPQHF. The full variable domain, with the rest looked up from reference TRBV19 and TRBJ1-5, is DGGITQSPKYLFRKEGQNVTLSCEQNLNHDAMYWYRQDPGQGLRLIYYSQIVNDFQKGDIAEGYSVSREKKESFPLTVTSAQKNPTAFYLCASSPGTGVWQPQHFGDGTRLSIL.

This clone has just a few counts. V and J are TRBV27 and TRBJ2-7; 10 nucleotides align to TRBD2. The V gene's germline CDR1 is MNHEY and CDR2 SMNVEV (reference sequence). J gave up 4 bases and V 5 bases, and 5 bases lay outside the gene matches. The CDR3 is 14 residues long. CDR3 region: CASSGLAGGYEQYF. The CDR3 DNA reads TGTGCCAGCAGTGGGTTAGCGGGAGGATACGAGCAGTACTTC.

In its sample, this clone was seen a few times. The V gene is TRBV29-1, the J gene TRBJ1-1, with D possibly TRBD1 on 5 matching bases. Trimming left V 4 bases short and J 4 bases short, with 16 bases between. The CDR3 covers 14 residues. Germline assignment: CDR1 SQVTM and CDR2 ANQGSEA. The CDR3, as DNA: TGCAGCGTTGTGGTTCAGGGTTTGGGCACTGAAGCTTTCTTT. This sequence encodes CSVVVQGLGTEAFF.

The J gene is TRBJ2-3, the V gene TRBV4-1; maybe TRBD1 (5 bases). This CDR3 contains 16 residues. CDR1 is MGHRA and CDR2 is YSYEKL in the germline V gene. The germline V and J ends were trimmed by 1 base and 11 bases, with 22 bases remaining between them. The CDR3 region has the DNA TGCGCCAGCAGCCAAGCACCTGGGGCTTCGCAGCAAGAGCAGTATTTT. Protein sequence: CASSQAPGASQQEQYF.

A few counts support this clone. The chain carries TRBV7-2 and TRBJ2-1; TRBD2 aligns across 11 bases. The CDR3 is made up of 17 amino acids. V lost 2 bases to trimming and J lost 6 bases; unmatched junction nucleotides: 9. CDR1 SGHTA and CDR2 FQGNSA come from the germline V gene. CDR3 residues: CASSLISGGDWLNEQFF. The CDR3 DNA is TGTGCCAGCAGCTTAATTAGCGGGGGGGACTGGCTCAATGAGCAGTTCTTC. The full variable domain, completed using reference TRBV7-2 and TRBJ2-1, is GAGVSQSPSNKVTEKGKDVELRCDPISGHTALYWYRQSLGQGLEFLIYFQGNSAPDKSGLPSDRFSAERTGGSVSTLTIQRTQQEDSAVYLCASSLISGGDWLNEQFFGPGTRLTVL.

The rearrangement joins TRBV9 to TRBJ2-2; D call uncertain. This CDR3 comprises 14 residues. The germline CDR1 and CDR2 sequences are SGDLS and YYNGEE. V was shortened by 0 bases and J by 6 bases, with 9 bases between the two germline ends. The CDR3 DNA is TGTGCCAGCAGCGTAGAATATCTTGCCGGGGAGCTGTTTTTT. Its protein product is CASSVEYLAGELFF.

This clone was observed a handful of times. The rearrangement joins TRBV7-9 to TRBJ2-7; TRBD1 might be the D (6 bases). The CDR3 totals 16 residues. Germline V CDR1 and CDR2: SEHNR, FQNEAQ (reference sequence). Trimming left V 3 bases short and J 1 base short, with 16 bases between. CDR3 in amino acids: CASSFRGGSGSYEQYF. The CDR3 DNA follows: TGTGCCAGCAGCTTTCGTGGGGGCTCGGGTTCCTACGAGCAGTACTTC.

V and J are TRBV6-5 and TRBJ2-6; D is unclear. With 2 bases removed from V and 1 base from J, the gap between germline ends came to 6 bases. This CDR3 has 15 residues. The germline V gene has CDR1 MNHEY and CDR2 SVGAGI. CDR3 bases: TGTGCCAGCAGTTACACGAGTTCTGGGGCCAACGTCCTGACTTTC. This gives the protein CASSYTSSGANVLTF.

This clone has just a few counts. V usage is TRBV19 and J usage is TRBJ1-5; D is perhaps TRBD1 (6 bases). CDR1 and CDR2 (germline): LNHDA, SQIVND (reference sequence). This CDR3 is 16 amino acids long. V gave up 6 bases and J gave up 6 bases, with 21 bases separating them. As DNA, the CDR3 is TGTGCCAGTAGGGATCGGGGAAGGACAGCATTTCAGCCCCAGCATTTT. Its translation is CASRDRGRTAFQPQHF.

The chain couples TRBV6-5 to TRBJ2-7; 7 bases align to TRBD1. Germline lookup yields CDR1 MNHEY and CDR2 SVGAGI. The J segment lost 2 bases and the V segment lost 7 bases, leaving 11 bases of the junction unmatched. CDR3 length: 15 amino acids. The CDR3 DNA sequence: TGTGCCAGCAACCCGTCCAGGGGGTTTACCTACGAGCAGTACTTC. Translating it yields CASNPSRGFTYEQYF.

In this sample, this clone turned up once. The CDR3 DNA reads TGTGCCAGCAGTTTGGCACAGCAACGCCAAGCTTTCTTT. It translates to CASSLAQQRQAFF. J is TRBJ1-1 and V is TRBV28, with D uncertain. Germline CDR1 MDHEN, CDR2 SYDVKM. The CDR3 is 13 amino acids. The V end was cut by 3 bases, the J end by 9 bases, with 14 bases between.

The chain employs TRBV6-5 and TRBJ1-1, with D maybe TRBD1 (5 bases). In germline, CDR1 is MNHEY, CDR2 SVGAGI. This CDR3 has 12 residues. Trimming pared 0 bases from V and 8 bases from J, leaving 7 bases between. CDR3 amino acids: CASSYSKGEAFF. DNA of the CDR3: TGTGCCAGCAGTTACTCAAAGGGGGAAGCTTTCTTT.

This clone was seen once. CDR3 loop: CASSWGQGAGTQYF. Here the CDR3 DNA reads TGTGCCAGCAGCTGGGGACAGGGGGCAGGTACGCAGTATTTT. This rearrangement joins TRBV5-4 to TRBJ2-3; 12 bases align to TRBD1. Germline-derived CDR1 and CDR2 are SGHNT and YYREEE (reference sequence). CDR3 length: 14 amino acids. The junction had 4 bases not matched to a gene; V was cut back by 3 bases and J by 8 bases. Together with reference TRBV5-4 and TRBJ2-3, the CDR3 gives the full variable domain: ETGVTQSPTHLIKTRGQQVTLRCSSQSGHNTVSWYQQALGQGPQFIFQYYREEENGRGNFPPRFSGLQFPNYSSELNVNALELDDSALYLCASSWGQGAGTQYFGPGTRLTVL.

V is TRBV5-5 and J is TRBJ2-5, with 12 bases matching TRBD1. Germline CDR1 and CDR2: SGHKS and YYEKEE (reference sequence). Trimming took 4 bases from V and 4 from J; bases not matched to a gene: 5. CDR3 length: 15 residues. The CDR3 bases are TGTGCCAGCAGCCGGGACAGGGGGCGCGGAGAGACCCAGTACTTC. Translation: CASSRDRGRGETQYF. Together with reference TRBV5-5 and TRBJ2-5, the CDR3 gives the full variable domain: DAGVTQSPTHLIKTRGQQVTLRCSPISGHKSVSWYQQVLGQGPQFIFQYYEKEERGRGNFPDRFSARQFPNYSSELNVNALLLGDSALYLCASSRDRGRGETQYFGPGTRLLVL.

J is TRBJ2-5 and V is TRBV28, with 9 bases aligning to TRBD2. V was clipped by 4 bases and J by 5 bases; unmatched bases: 5. This CDR3 is 14 amino acids long. CDR1 MDHEN and CDR2 SYDVKM come from the germline V gene. The CDR3 coding sequence is TGTGCCAGCAGTTCTGAGCTAGCGGGGGAGACCCAGTACTTC. It codes for CASSSELAGETQYF.

There are a few counts of this clone. The chain links TRBV4-1 to TRBJ2-7; D might be TRBD1 (5 bases). The germline V gene encodes CDR1 MGHRA and CDR2 YSYEKL. V was clipped by 1 base and J by 5 bases, with 18 bases between them. The CDR3 totals 16 residues. The CDR3 nucleotides are TGCGCCAGCAGCCAAGGGAATAGTGGGGCAGGAGACGAGCAGTACTTC. Translation: CASSQGNSGAGDEQYF.

The chain uses TRBV11-2 and TRBJ2-7; no clear D. With 3 bases removed from V and 1 base from J, the gap between germline ends came to 7 bases. This CDR3 spans 13 amino acids. Per the germline V gene, CDR1 is SGHAT and CDR2 is FQNNGV. CDR3 DNA: TGTGCCAGCAGCTTGTTCGGGTCCTACGAGCAGTACTTC. Protein product: CASSLFGSYEQYF.

The chain has TRBV6-6 and TRBJ1-1, with D possibly matching TRBD1 (6 bases). The CDR3 extends over 14 amino acids. Trimming took off 2 bases at V and 0 bases at J, with 7 bases between the two ends. From germline, CDR1 is MNHNY and CDR2 SVGAGI (reference sequence). The CDR3 loop is CASSYTGLNTEAFF. The CDR3 nucleotides read TGTGCCAGCAGTTACACAGGGCTGAACACTGAAGCTTTCTTT.

This clone was counted only a few times. The chain joins TRBV7-9 to TRBJ2-6; tentative D call: TRBD1 (6 bases). Germline loops: CDR1 SEHNR, CDR2 FQNEAQ (reference sequence). V lost 1 base, J lost 2 bases, and 12 bases lay in between. The CDR3 contains 17 residues. CDR3 bases: TGTGCCAGCAGCTTAGATACACAGGGACCTGGGGCCAACGTCCTGACTTTC. Translating gives CASSLDTQGPGANVLTF.

A few counts support this clone. This rearrangement joins TRBV2 to TRBJ1-5, with D possibly TRBD1 on 5 matching bases. This CDR3 spans 13 amino acids. Trimming removed 3 bases at V and 4 bases at J, with 7 bases between. Germline V gene data show CDR1 as SNHLY and CDR2 as FYNNEI. The CDR3 nucleotides are TGTGCCAGCAGTGAGGGGGGTAATCAGCCCCAGCATTTT. Translated: CASSEGGNQPQHF.